The source of this T cell receptor (beta chain) is a study of vaccination effects on CD4 cells after COVID-19. The overall study: It was a median of 72 days after the second dose that post-vaccine samples were obtained. Study results and limitations: Cross-reactivity toward common cold coronaviruses was confined to only 1 of 255 vaccine-induced clones in healthy vaccinees. In the late period after vaccination, infection- and vaccine-induced clones contracted markedly.

Before any sequencing was done, the ViraFEST assay used viral peptide pools to expand antigen-specific CD4+ T cells. The culture ran for about 11 days, and then CD4+ T cells were isolated. Subjects were given two BNT162b2 or mRNA-1273 vaccine doses. Wells each received around 2.1 million PBMC, cultured with approximately 9 IU/ml IL-2 and around 9.8 ug/ml peptides. Germline CDR1 SGHTA, CDR2 FQGNSA. The CDR3 totals 13 residues. Trimming took off 4 bases at V and 7 bases at J, with 13 bases between the two ends. Concerning this clone: No antigen is known for it.

This table comes from immunoSEQ multiplex PCR, and its TCRdb copy is limited to in-frame clones, with some not included. The top ten clones hold under 6.5% of a sample with nearly 30,000 clones, roughly 76% of them seen once. This TCR derives from a human donor who received a COVID-19 vaccine. Some clones in this sample may be carry-over from other donors' samples. This material consisted of CD4+ T cells from PBMCs cultured with SARS-CoV-2 spike peptides, taken after COVID-19 vaccination. This chain uses TRBV7-2 with TRBJ2-5; D unresolved. The CDR3 bases are TGTGCCAGCAGCTCTCCCGGACCTGCGACCCAGTACTTC. Its protein product is CASSSPGPATQYF.